This TCR beta chain was obtained from a study of shared clonotypes between healthy human individuals. Findings and limits, study-wide: The study found approximately 5% of naive CD4 clonotypes shared across several donors. Clonotypes not shared had lower generation probabilities than those common to all four donors. For sorted subsets, rarefaction showed incomplete sequencing despite large depth.

Terminally differentiated effector memory CD45RA+ cells were excluded by CCR7 positive selection of CD45RO-negative cells. The protocol was immunoSEQ multiplex PCR, while the TCRdb copy is restricted to in-frame clones and leaves out a portion. The sample yields roughly 590,000 clones, 95% to 96% seen once. V was cut by 4 bases and J by 2 bases, with 14 bases left in between. The V gene's germline CDR1 is MNHNY and CDR2 SVGAGI (reference sequence). The CDR3 totals 15 residues. This clone appeared a single time. Its target is unknown. The V and J genes are TRBV6-6 and TRBJ1-2; no reliable D call. The TCR originated in a young woman in good health. Material: naive CD8+ T cells sorted from blood. The CDR3 nucleotides are TGTGCCAGCAGTTGGCGCCTGTGGCCGAACTATGGCTACACCTTC. Translation gives CASSWRLWPNYGYTF.